Below, one T cell receptor beta chain is given with its context. These data are taken from a study of response to subunit inactivated influenza vaccine. CDR3 length: 13 residues. Germline V lookup: CDR1 SGHAT, CDR2 FQNNGV. V was cut by 5 bases and J by 3 bases, with 7 bases left in between. TCRdb passed the RT-PCR reads through MiXCR, listing each CDR3 protein once. This table holds just over 300,000 distinct CDR3 sequences, around a fifth found once. This chain uses TRBV11-2 with TRBJ2-2, with no clear D. Sequencing was performed on PBMCs from blood, taken approximately 22 months after vaccination. This TCR derives from a man aged 45 to 70 who received an inactivated influenza vaccine. This CDR3 is CASSRQHTGELFF. CDR3 coding DNA: TGTGCCAGCAGCCGTCAACACACCGGGGAGCTGTTTTTT.